These 17 T cell receptor beta chains originate from one sample sequenced in a study of T cells in Graves' hyperthyroidism and ophthalmopathy (dated by TCRdb to about 2019). Libraries were constructed by multiplex PCR. Sequencing was performed on an Illumina HiSeq 2000. The TCR beta CDR3 regions were amplified from RNA transcripts. For the first round of RT-PCR on the TCR CDR3, the HTBI primer set was used together with the Qiagen OneStep RT-PCR kit. TCRdb itself trimmed the public reads at Q25 with fastp, ran MiXCR and retained productive beta chains. Identical CDR3 proteins give one entry, which carries the most common genes and DNA. The sample table shows roughly 750,000 distinct CDR3 sequences, and about 16% are seen once. Under 8.5% of the sample comes from the top ten. The specimen sequenced was blood. The receptors were gathered from a man aged 18 to 29 with Graves' hyperthyroidism.

This clonotype was recorded at least ten times. It may be a read error: a sequence one base away is much more abundant. In DNA form, the CDR3 reads TGTGCCAGCAGCCAACTAGCGGGATCCTACAATGAGCAGTTCTTC. Protein product: CASSQLAGSYNEQFF. V and J are TRBV7-3 and TRBJ2-1, with 10 bases fitting TRBD2. The germline V gene has CDR1 SGHTA and CDR2 FQGTGA. After removal of 5 bases from V and 1 base from J, the junction contained 2 bases not matched to a gene. The CDR3 is 15 amino acids. The entire variable domain, with the rest obtained from reference TRBV7-3 and TRBJ2-1, is as follows: GAGVSQTPSNKVTEKGKYVELRCDPISGHTALYWYRQSLGQGPEFLIYFQGTGAADDSGLPNDRFFAVRPEGSVSTLKIQRTERGDSAVYLCASSQLAGSYNEQFFGPGTRLTVL.

In this sample, this clonotype turned up many times. This sequence joins TRBV12-5 and TRBJ1-3; no firm D call. V was cut by 4 bases and J by 0 bases, with 7 bases left in between. The CDR3 length is 14 residues. Germline values: CDR1 LGHNT, CDR2 FRNRAP. CDR3 sequence: CASGWTVSGNTIYF. The CDR3 coding sequence is TGTGCTAGTGGTTGGACGGTCTCTGGAAACACCATATATTTT.

The sample holds a few counts of this clonotype. J is TRBJ1-6 and V is TRBV5-8; 11 positions match TRBD1. Germline loops: CDR1 SGHTS, CDR2 YDEGEE. V gave up 4 bases and J gave up 7 bases; unmatched junction bases: 16. The CDR3 is made up of 19 amino acids. For the CDR3, the DNA is TGTGCCAGCAGCCAAATACCCCTGGCCGGACAGGGGGCGAATTCACCCCTCCACTTT. Protein: CASSQIPLAGQGANSPLHF. Full variable domain (remainder filled in from reference TRBV5-8 and TRBJ1-6): EAGVTQSPTHLIKTRGQQATLRCSPISGHTSVYWYQQALGLGLQFLLWYDEGEERNRGNFPPRFSGRQFPNYSSELNVNALELEDSALYLCASSQIPLAGQGANSPLHFGNGTRLTVT.

Points on this clonotype: A read error may be the cause here, since a much bigger clone is one base away. V usage is TRBV12-3 or TRBV12-4 and J usage is TRBJ1-5; D possibly corresponds to TRBD1 (5 bases). This CDR3 comprises 13 residues. Trimming took off 2 bases at V and 8 bases at J, with 10 bases between the two ends. The CDR3 loop reads CASSLRGREPQHF. CDR3 DNA sequence: TGTGCCAGCAGTTTAAGGGGCCGGGAGCCCCAGCATTTT.

In its sample, this clonotype was seen many times. The V gene is TRBV10-3, the J gene TRBJ2-7, with 10 bases that match TRBD2. The CDR3 has 13 amino acids. Germline V gives CDR1 ENHRY, CDR2 SYGVKD. V was clipped by 10 bases and J by 5 bases; unmatched bases: 8. CDR3 region: CATFASGSDEQYF. The DNA of the CDR3 is TGTGCCACTTTTGCTAGCGGGAGTGACGAGCAGTACTTC.

There are a few counts of this clonotype. J is TRBJ1-2 and V is TRBV4-1, with 7 bases aligning to TRBD1. Germline V gene data show CDR1 as MGHRA and CDR2 as YSYEKL. J was trimmed by 8 bases and V by 0 bases; bases with no gene match: 12. The CDR3 is made up of 16 amino acids. The CDR3 spells CASSQEGWRGLGGYTF. CDR3 sequence (DNA): TGCGCCAGCAGCCAAGAGGGATGGAGGGGGCTGGGCGGCTACACCTTC.

V is TRBV19 and J is TRBJ2-3; 9 bases line up with TRBD1. The CDR3 has 14 residues. Looked up from germline, CDR1 is LNHDA and CDR2 is SQIVND (reference sequence). V trimming: 5 bases; J trimming: 6 bases; junction bases outside the gene matches: 6. CDR3 amino acids: CASSAGTGMDTQYF. The CDR3 DNA reads TGTGCCAGTAGTGCAGGGACAGGGATGGATACGCAGTATTTT.

This clonotype was observed many times. The rearrangement uses TRBV20-1 and TRBJ2-3; D is ambiguous. V lost 4 bases and J 6 bases, leaving 14 bases between the germline ends. Germline V gives CDR1 DFQATT, CDR2 SNEGSKA (reference sequence). The CDR3 has 13 residues. The CDR3 is CSAIRRAGDTQYF. The CDR3 DNA is TGCAGTGCTATCCGGCGCGCTGGGGATACGCAGTATTTT.

This clonotype was detected ten times or more. This sequence joins TRBV12-3 or TRBV12-4 and TRBJ2-5, with D perhaps matching TRBD2 (5 bases). The CDR3 length is 15 residues. V was clipped by 2 bases and J by 1 base, with 11 bases between them. CDR3 in DNA: TGTGCCAGCAGTTTATTTCTGAGCGGCCAAGAGACCCAGTACTTC. Translation gives CASSLFLSGQETQYF.

This clonotype has a handful of counts. The rearrangement joins TRBV5-1 to TRBJ2-7; 14 nucleotides align to TRBD2. The germline V gene encodes CDR1 SGHRS and CDR2 YFSETQ. Germline trimming cut 3 bases from V and 3 bases from J; bases unmatched to any gene: 5. The CDR3 contains 16 residues. CDR3 loop: CASSSGTSGRNYEQYF. In DNA form, the CDR3 reads TGCGCCAGCAGCTCGGGGACTAGCGGGAGAAACTACGAGCAGTACTTC.

In DNA, the CDR3 is TGTGCCAGTAGTCCCGGGACTAGCGGGAGTAAGCCCTACAATGAGCAGTTCTTC. This translates into CASSPGTSGSKPYNEQFF. The chain is built from TRBV19 and TRBJ2-1; 14 bases match TRBD2. CDR3 length equals 18 residues. The germline V gene encodes CDR1 LNHDA and CDR2 SQIVND (reference sequence). J gave up 2 bases and V 5 bases, and 8 bases lay outside the gene matches.

Many counts were recorded for this clonotype. J is TRBJ2-2 and V is TRBV30, with TRBD1 identical over 9 bases. V dropped 3 bases and J dropped 6; count of bases not matched to a gene: 8. Germline CDR1 is GTSNPN and CDR2 is SVGIG (reference sequence). This CDR3 comprises 15 residues. The CDR3 reads CAWRTGTGFAGELFF. CDR3 in DNA: TGTGCCTGGAGAACCGGGACAGGGTTCGCCGGGGAGCTGTTTTTT.

The chain has TRBV5-4 and TRBJ2-1, with a tentative D call TRBD1 (6 bases). V was trimmed by 0 bases and J by 7 bases, leaving 14 bases between them. From germline, CDR1 is SGHNT and CDR2 YYREEE (reference sequence). There are 15 residues in the CDR3. As DNA, the CDR3 is TGTGCCAGCAGCTTGGAGCCAGGGGTACGGAATGAGCAGTTCTTC. It translates to CASSLEPGVRNEQFF.

This clonotype was recorded at least ten times. The rearrangement links TRBV6-5 to TRBJ1-1; no firm D call. The CDR3 spans 14 residues. CDR1 and CDR2 from the germline V gene are MNHEY and SVGAGI. Trimming removed 0 bases at V and 4 bases at J, with 9 bases between. The CDR3 sequence is CASSYSDRGTEAFF. The CDR3 coding sequence is TGTGCCAGCAGTTACTCGGACCGAGGCACTGAAGCTTTCTTT.

The chain uses TRBV6-1 and TRBJ2-5; D is uncertain. The CDR3 sequence is 12 residues long. Trimming shortened V by 6 bases and J by 3 bases, and 8 bases separated the two germline ends. CDR1 and CDR2 (germline): MNHNS, SASEGT. The CDR3 loop is CASSPLEETQYF. Written as DNA, the CDR3 is TGTGCCAGCAGCCCCCTAGAAGAGACCCAGTACTTC.

The J gene is TRBJ2-7, the V gene TRBV29-1, with 7 bases lining up with TRBD1. The J segment lost 5 bases and the V segment lost 1 base, leaving 8 bases of the junction unmatched. CDR3 length equals 14 residues. Germline CDR1 SQVTM, CDR2 ANQGSEA. The CDR3 spells CSVEGATGMNEQYF. Written as DNA, the CDR3 is TGCAGCGTTGAAGGGGCGACAGGGATGAACGAGCAGTACTTC.

This clonotype has ten or more counts. The chain recombines TRBV11-3 with TRBJ1-1, with D maybe TRBD1 (5 bases). Trimming left V 0 bases short and J 8 bases short, with 10 bases between. Germline CDR1 reads SGHNT; CDR2 reads YENEEA. This CDR3 is 13 amino acids long. The CDR3 sequence is CASSLETGTEAFF. CDR3 DNA sequence: TGTGCCAGCAGCTTAGAGACCGGGACCGAAGCTTTCTTT.